A selection of T cell receptor beta chains follows, all from one sample in a study of shared clonotypes between healthy human individuals. The assay was immunoSEQ multiplex PCR, and TCRdb's table has in-frame clones only and misses some. Of 1.5 million to 2.5 million clones listed, around 96% are singletons. Source material: naive CD8+ T cells sorted from blood. These receptors were taken from a man younger than 30 in good health. Both conserved end residues are trimmed from each CDR3.

V: TRBV19
length: 13
J: TRBJ1-2
CDR3: ASSTRTDINYGYT

V: TRBV27
length: 10
J: TRBJ1-2
CDR3: ASTDGNYGYT

V: TRBV4-1
length: 11
J: TRBJ1-1
CDR3: ASSQDSWPEAF

V: TRBV15
length: 13
J: TRBJ2-3
CDR3: ATSSVAGGTDTQY

V: TRBV11-2
length: 12
J: TRBJ2-3
CDR3: ASSLDGSTDTQY

V: TRBV28
length: 14
J: TRBJ1-4
CDR3: ASSLGVGSYNEKLF

V: TRBV4-1
length: 13
J: TRBJ1-5
CDR3: ASSQDVRVDQPQH

V: TRBV11-2
length: 12
J: TRBJ1-2
CDR3: ASSEQGPNYGYT

V: TRBV2
length: 12
J: TRBJ1-1
CDR3: ASSLGTVNTEAF

V: TRBV30
length: 15
J: TRBJ2-3
CDR3: AWSWGTGAEFTDTQY

V: TRBV7-9
length: 10
J: TRBJ2-7
CDR3: ASSLELREQY